The entry that follows covers one T cell receptor beta chain sequence. This specimen belongs to a study of blood T cell repertoires in COVID-19. About the study: Acute and convalescent COVID-19 specimens originated in the United States, Italy and Spain. The cDNA or gDNA used as material had been derived from T cells, B-cell-depleted T cells, or PBMCs.

CDR3 length equals 13 residues. V dropped 2 bases and J dropped 6 bases, with 11 bases sitting between them. Per the germline V gene, CDR1 is SGHRS and CDR2 is YFSETQ. In the authors' methods: Researchers report that nucleated cell counts were estimated from reference gene primer amplification. Here immunoSEQ multiplex PCR was the method, and the copy in TCRdb shows in-frame clones only, minus some. V and J calls and clone size are those listed in that table; D and trimming were worked out from the DNA. The data show about 130,000 clones, around 88% seen once. The material sequenced was peripheral blood. The V gene is TRBV5-1, the J gene TRBJ1-2; no clear D. The receptor was isolated from a man aged 50 or older with acute or convalescent COVID-19. CDR3 amino acids: CASSFTGSDGYTF. The CDR3 DNA reads TGCGCCAGCAGCTTTACGGGGTCTGATGGCTACACCTTC. The variable domain in full, completed from reference TRBV5-1 and TRBJ1-2, reads KAGVTQTPRYLIKTRGQQVTLSCSPISGHRSVSWYQQTPGQGLQFLFEYFSETQRNKGNFPGRFSGRQFSNSRSEMNVSTLELGDSALYLCASSFTGSDGYTFGSGTRLTVV.